A selection of T cell receptor beta chains follows, all from one sample in a study of blood T cell repertoires in COVID-19. Sequencing used immunoSEQ multiplex PCR; TCRdb keeps in-frame clones, though not all of them. Here the sample spans 200,000 or so clones, 80% to 95% being singletons. Sequencing was carried out using peripheral blood. The receptors here all came from a man aged 60 to 69 with COVID-19, enrolled during active disease. CDR3s include the opening cysteine and the closing phenylalanine or tryptophan. D genes are given only for firm matches. Clone size is shown for a subset of rows, as once, few, many or a class of expanded clone.

CDR3aa: CASSVSGGLGNIQYF
CDR3nt: TGTGCCAGCAGCGTTAGCGGGGGACTCGGAAACATTCAGTACTTC
v_gene: TRBV9
d_gene: TRBD2
j_gene: TRBJ2-4
abundance: .

CDR3aa: CAWSPLEIGRVEAFF
CDR3nt: TGTGCCTGGAGTCCCCTAGAGATAGGGAGAGTTGAAGCTTTCTTT
v_gene: TRBV30
d_gene: .
j_gene: TRBJ1-1
abundance: .

CDR3aa: CASSFSGTGADYEQYF
CDR3nt: TGTGCCAGCAGTTTCTCCGGGACAGGGGCTGACTACGAGCAGTACTTC
v_gene: TRBV27
d_gene: TRBD1
j_gene: TRBJ2-7
abundance: .

CDR3aa: CAWKLEGAWGNSPLHF
CDR3nt: TGTGCCTGGAAGTTAGAGGGGGCATGGGGTAATTCACCCCTCCACTTT
v_gene: TRBV30
d_gene: TRBD1
j_gene: TRBJ1-6
abundance: .

CDR3aa: CASSQAGDNISGANVLTF
CDR3nt: TGTGCCAGCAGCCAGGCAGGGGACAACATATCTGGGGCCAACGTCCTGACTTTC
v_gene: TRBV28
d_gene: .
j_gene: TRBJ2-6
abundance: .

CDR3aa: CASCREGGLTCTGELFF
CDR3nt: TGCGCCAGCTGTAGAGAAGGGGGTTTGACTTGCACCGGGGAGCTGTTTTTT
v_gene: TRBV5-1
d_gene: .
j_gene: TRBJ2-2
abundance: .

CDR3aa: CASGRLNTGELFF
CDR3nt: TGTGCTAGTGGACGGTTGAACACCGGGGAGCTGTTTTTT
v_gene: TRBV12-5
d_gene: .
j_gene: TRBJ2-2
abundance: once

CDR3aa: CASSPRGTGYGYTF
CDR3nt: TGTGCCAGCAGTCCCCGCGGGACAGGATATGGCTACACCTTC
v_gene: TRBV6-6
d_gene: TRBD1
j_gene: TRBJ1-2
abundance: .

CDR3aa: CATSASGSNTGELFF
CDR3nt: TGTGCCACCAGTGCGTCAGGGTCGAACACCGGGGAGCTGTTTTTT
v_gene: TRBV24-1
d_gene: .
j_gene: TRBJ2-2
abundance: .

CDR3aa: CASSHVGGYNEQFF
CDR3nt: TGTGCCAGCAGCCACGTGGGAGGATACAATGAGCAGTTCTTC
v_gene: TRBV3-1/TRBV3-2
d_gene: .
j_gene: TRBJ2-1
abundance: once

CDR3aa: CASSLNRGPNTEAFF
CDR3nt: TGTGCCAGCAGCTTAAACAGGGGACCTAACACTGAAGCTTTCTTT
v_gene: TRBV5-4
d_gene: TRBD1
j_gene: TRBJ1-1
abundance: .

CDR3aa: CASSEYRLGQGNEQYF
CDR3nt: TGTGCCAGCAGTGAATATAGGTTGGGACAGGGGAACGAGCAGTACTTC
v_gene: TRBV25-1
d_gene: TRBD1
j_gene: TRBJ2-7
abundance: .

CDR3aa: CASSSNRGDYGYTF
CDR3nt: TGTGCCAGCAGCTCGAACAGGGGGGACTATGGCTACACCTTC
v_gene: TRBV7-9
d_gene: TRBD1
j_gene: TRBJ1-2
abundance: .

CDR3aa: CASSQDDRPNEKLFF
CDR3nt: TGCGCCAGCAGCCAAGACGACAGGCCGAATGAAAAACTGTTTTTT
v_gene: TRBV4-3
d_gene: .
j_gene: TRBJ1-4
abundance: .

CDR3aa: CASSQAWLAESSYEQYF
CDR3nt: TGTGCCAGCAGCCAAGCTTGGTTAGCGGAGAGCTCCTACGAGCAGTACTTC
v_gene: TRBV3-1/TRBV3-2
d_gene: .
j_gene: TRBJ2-7
abundance: .

CDR3aa: CASSPPNRQSTYGYTF
CDR3nt: TGTGCCAGCTCACCACCTAACAGACAATCAACCTATGGCTACACCTTC
v_gene: TRBV18
d_gene: .
j_gene: TRBJ1-2
abundance: .

CDR3aa: CASSPGLAGGPANTGELFF
CDR3nt: TGTGCCAGCAGCCCCGGACTAGCGGGAGGACCCGCGAACACCGGGGAGCTGTTTTTT
v_gene: TRBV7-3
d_gene: TRBD2
j_gene: TRBJ2-2
abundance: few

CDR3aa: CASSPDGGGYGYTF
CDR3nt: TGCGCCAGCAGCCCTGACGGGGGGGGCTATGGCTACACCTTC
v_gene: TRBV4-3
d_gene: .
j_gene: TRBJ1-2
abundance: once